Detailed here is one T cell receptor (beta chain). The CDR3 consists of 16 residues. Germline CDR1 reads KGHSH; CDR2 reads LQKENI. Trimming removed 4 bases at V and 0 bases at J, with 12 bases between. The sample is drawn from a study of blood T cell repertoires in COVID-19. Study-wide context: Samples taken during acute and convalescent COVID-19 were collected in the United States, Italy and Spain.

Methods used by the authors: Amplified reference gene primers provided the basis for estimating nucleated cell counts. Assay: immunoSEQ multiplex PCR; the TCRdb copy retains only in-frame clones and omits some. V and J calls plus clone size are reproduced from that table; the DNA served to infer D and trimming. The data show about 75,000 clones, about four fifths seen once. Sequencing was done on a sample of peripheral blood. This TCR came from a woman older than 75 with active or convalescent COVID-19. The chain joins TRBV18 to TRBJ1-4, with D uncertain. The CDR3 DNA reads as TGTGCCAGCTCACTGCCGTACAGCTCAACTAATGAAAAACTGTTTTTT. This codes for CASSLPYSSTNEKLFF.